The rows below give T cell receptor beta chains drawn from one sample of a study of T-cell reconstitution after alpha-beta-depleted transplantation in children. From the PCR reads, TCRdb called clonotypes with MiXCR, one entry per CDR3 protein. Of some 390,000 distinct CDR3 sequences in the sample, over 20% were seen once. The specimen was PBMCs from the stem cell graft donor, collected from the stem cell graft. The receptor set was obtained from a human donor who donated a stem cell graft to a child with acute myeloid leukemia. CDR3s include the opening cysteine and the closing phenylalanine or tryptophan. Each record gives: D gene, clone size, J gene, V gene, CDR3 protein, CDR3 DNA. D genes are given only for firm matches. Expanded clones get a size class; other rows say once, few or many, or leave the size out.

d_call: TRBD2; clone_size: .; j_call: TRBJ2-3; v_call: TRBV28; cdr3_aa: CASIDLSGTGTQYF; cdr3_nt: TGTGCCAGCATAGATTTGAGCGGGACGGGTACGCAGTATTTT
d_call: TRBD1; clone_size: .; j_call: TRBJ1-1; v_call: TRBV7-9; cdr3_aa: CASSLGDRGNTEAFF; cdr3_nt: TGTGCCAGCAGCTTGGGAGACAGGGGGAACACTGAAGCTTTCTTT
d_call: TRBD2; clone_size: .; j_call: TRBJ2-1; v_call: TRBV3-1; cdr3_aa: CASSQDVGGRTLNEQFF; cdr3_nt: TGTGCCAGCAGCCAAGATGTGGGCGGGAGGACCCTCAATGAGCAGTTCTTC
d_call: .; clone_size: .; j_call: TRBJ2-2; v_call: TRBV5-1; cdr3_aa: CASSHSGAGELFF; cdr3_nt: TGCGCCAGCAGCCATTCAGGGGCCGGGGAGCTGTTTTTT
d_call: .; clone_size: .; j_call: TRBJ2-1; v_call: TRBV5-1; cdr3_aa: CASPPFRGPLNEQFF; cdr3_nt: TGCGCCAGCCCCCCGTTTAGGGGCCCACTAAATGAGCAGTTCTTC
d_call: .; clone_size: .; j_call: TRBJ2-7; v_call: TRBV9; cdr3_aa: CASSISPVVTYEQYF; cdr3_nt: TGTGCCAGCAGCATATCCCCGGTAGTTACTTACGAGCAGTACTTC
d_call: TRBD1; clone_size: few; j_call: TRBJ2-1; v_call: TRBV7-9; cdr3_aa: CASSLTGVEFF; cdr3_nt: TGTGCCAGCAGCTTGACAGGGGTAGAGTTCTTC
d_call: .; clone_size: few; j_call: TRBJ2-5; v_call: TRBV12-3/TRBV12-4; cdr3_aa: CASSLNWGRETQYF; cdr3_nt: TGTGCCAGCAGCCTAAATTGGGGGCGCGAGACCCAGTACTTC
d_call: .; clone_size: many; j_call: TRBJ2-1; v_call: TRBV27; cdr3_aa: CASSFVAPRGNNEQFF; cdr3_nt: TGTGCCAGCAGTTTCGTCGCCCCCCGAGGAAACAATGAGCAGTTCTTC
d_call: TRBD1; clone_size: many; j_call: TRBJ1-1; v_call: TRBV7-2; cdr3_aa: CASSSWTGRNTEAFF; cdr3_nt: TGTGCCAGCAGCTCCTGGACAGGGCGGAACACTGAAGCTTTCTTT
d_call: .; clone_size: few; j_call: TRBJ1-1; v_call: TRBV6-1; cdr3_aa: CASSPGILNTEAFF; cdr3_nt: TGTGCCAGCAGTCCTGGGATCCTGAACACTGAAGCTTTCTTT
d_call: .; clone_size: many; j_call: TRBJ2-1; v_call: TRBV7-9; cdr3_aa: CASSLGGREQFF; cdr3_nt: TGTGCCAGCAGCTTAGGGGGTCGAGAGCAGTTCTTC
d_call: .; clone_size: .; j_call: TRBJ2-2; v_call: TRBV11-2; cdr3_aa: CASSLDVSSTGELFF; cdr3_nt: TGTGCCAGCAGCTTAGATGTTAGCAGCACCGGGGAGCTGTTTTTT
d_call: TRBD2; clone_size: few; j_call: TRBJ2-5; v_call: TRBV12-3/TRBV12-4; cdr3_aa: CASSFHSGGGTETQYF; cdr3_nt: TGTGCCAGCAGTTTCCACAGCGGGGGAGGGACAGAGACCCAGTACTTC
d_call: .; clone_size: many; j_call: TRBJ1-3; v_call: TRBV6-1; cdr3_aa: CASSQTSGSSGNTIYF; cdr3_nt: TGTGCCAGCAGTCAGACGTCAGGGAGCTCTGGAAACACCATATATTTT
d_call: .; clone_size: few; j_call: TRBJ2-7; v_call: TRBV7-2; cdr3_aa: CASSLYGTDGSEQYF; cdr3_nt: TGTGCCAGCAGCCTGTACGGTACGGACGGTTCCGAGCAGTACTTC
d_call: .; clone_size: many; j_call: TRBJ2-1; v_call: TRBV20-1; cdr3_aa: CSASRGNDRGEQFF; cdr3_nt: TGCAGTGCTAGTAGGGGTAACGATCGCGGGGAGCAGTTCTTC
d_call: .; clone_size: few; j_call: TRBJ2-3; v_call: TRBV7-6; cdr3_aa: CASSLARGGADTQYF; cdr3_nt: TGTGCCAGCAGCTTAGCTCGCGGCGGGGCAGATACGCAGTATTTT
d_call: TRBD1; clone_size: .; j_call: TRBJ1-1; v_call: TRBV7-2; cdr3_aa: CASSLVDRGGTEAFF; cdr3_nt: TGTGCCAGCAGCTTGGTGGACAGGGGTGGCACTGAAGCTTTCTTT
d_call: .; clone_size: .; j_call: TRBJ2-7; v_call: TRBV28; cdr3_aa: CATRLQLRTYEQYF; cdr3_nt: TGTGCCACCCGCCTGCAACTTCGAACCTACGAGCAGTACTTC
d_call: .; clone_size: few; j_call: TRBJ1-1; v_call: TRBV20-1; cdr3_aa: CSASGNPTRPEAFF; cdr3_nt: TGCAGTGCTAGCGGAAACCCCACCCGTCCTGAAGCTTTCTTT
d_call: .; clone_size: many; j_call: TRBJ1-2; v_call: TRBV29-1; cdr3_aa: CSVPDGPHGYTF; cdr3_nt: TGCAGCGTCCCCGATGGTCCCCATGGCTACACCTTC
d_call: TRBD2; clone_size: .; j_call: TRBJ2-1; v_call: TRBV5-1; cdr3_aa: CASSLFPRTSGILYEQFF; cdr3_nt: TGCGCCAGCAGCCTATTCCCCCGGACTAGCGGGATTTTGTATGAGCAGTTCTTC
d_call: .; clone_size: .; j_call: TRBJ2-7; v_call: TRBV2; cdr3_aa: CASSVSDEQYF; cdr3_nt: TGTGCCAGCAGTGTATCTGACGAGCAGTACTTC
d_call: TRBD1; clone_size: many; j_call: TRBJ2-7; v_call: TRBV20-1; cdr3_aa: CSARGQGRSSYEQYF; cdr3_nt: TGCAGTGCTAGAGGACAGGGGCGAAGCTCCTACGAGCAGTACTTC
d_call: TRBD1; clone_size: few; j_call: TRBJ1-1; v_call: TRBV7-9; cdr3_aa: CASSQGEAEAFF; cdr3_nt: TGTGCCAGCAGTCAGGGGGAGGCTGAAGCTTTCTTT
d_call: TRBD2; clone_size: .; j_call: TRBJ2-4; v_call: TRBV28; cdr3_aa: CASSYALGTSGKNIQYF; cdr3_nt: TGTGCCAGCAGCTATGCCCTTGGGACTAGCGGCAAAAACATTCAGTACTTC
d_call: .; clone_size: .; j_call: TRBJ2-1; v_call: TRBV4-3; cdr3_aa: CASSSAGKNEQFF; cdr3_nt: TGCGCCAGCAGCTCTGCCGGGAAGAATGAGCAGTTCTTC
d_call: TRBD1; clone_size: .; j_call: TRBJ2-4; v_call: TRBV18; cdr3_aa: CASSPPTGGDQNIQYF; cdr3_nt: TGTGCCAGCTCACCACCCACAGGGGGCGACCAAAACATTCAGTACTTC